This passage covers 26 T cell receptor beta chains from one sample sequenced in a study of T cell responses to AZD1222 COVID-19 vaccine. Libraries were prepared by immunoSEQ multiplex PCR; TCRdb keeps only in-frame clonotypes and omits some of them. The repertoire holds 180,000 or so clones, 85% to 95% seen once, with 0.64% in the top ten. This specimen consisted of peripheral blood, obtained on day 0 of AZD1222 vaccination. Source of these receptors: an adult in good health.

This rearrangement joins TRBV19 to TRBJ1-2; D is perhaps TRBD1 (5 bases). Trimming took 2 bases from V and 4 from J, leaving 11 bases between them. Germline-derived CDR1 and CDR2 are LNHDA and SQIVND (reference sequence). The CDR3 has 14 residues. The CDR3 DNA reads as TGTGCCAGTAGTATAACAGGAGGGAGCTATGGCTACACCTTC. Its translation is CASSITGGSYGYTF.

V gene TRBV7-3 combines with J gene TRBJ2-1; 11 nucleotides align to TRBD1. Trimming removed 5 bases from V and 4 bases from J; junction bases left unmatched: 4. Germline V gene data show CDR1 as SGHTA and CDR2 as FQGTGA. The length of the CDR3 is 15 residues. The CDR3, as DNA: TGTGCCAGCAGCCCGGGACAGGGGGGATACAATGAGCAGTTCTTC. Its translation: CASSPGQGGYNEQFF.

The chain employs TRBV6-6 and TRBJ2-1; TRBD2 aligns across 10 bases. Germline CDR1 is MNHNY and CDR2 is SVGAGI (reference sequence). V gave up 5 bases and J gave up 3 bases; unmatched junction bases: 4. The CDR3 contains 15 residues. DNA of the CDR3: TGTGCCAGCAGTGGAGCGGGAGGGGGCTACAATGAGCAGTTCTTC. Protein product: CASSGAGGGYNEQFF.

The rearrangement links TRBV10-3 to TRBJ2-7; D remains ambiguous. The CDR3 has 11 residues. CDR1 and CDR2 from the germline V gene are ENHRY and SYGVKD. The V end lost 2 bases, the J end lost 5 bases, and 4 bases lay between the germline ends. CDR3 coding DNA: TGTGCCATCAGTGAGCGGGACGAGCAGTACTTC. The encoded protein is CAISERDEQYF.

This clone showed up just a few times. CDR3 nucleotides: TGTGCCAGTAGTATTTCCCCTACCTTCGCGCCTTATGGCTACACCTTC. It is translated as CASSISPTFAPYGYTF. V and J are TRBV19 and TRBJ1-2; D is unclear. Germline CDR1 is LNHDA and CDR2 is SQIVND (reference sequence). Trimming cost V 3 bases and J 5 bases, with 19 bases left between them. The CDR3 totals 16 residues.

The V call is TRBV28, the J call TRBJ2-7, with 8 bases matching TRBD2. The CDR3 extends over 15 amino acids. Germline loops: CDR1 MDHEN, CDR2 SYDVKM. J was trimmed by 4 bases and V by 7 bases; bases with no gene match: 12. The CDR3 region is CASTTLSGGPYEQYF. The CDR3 DNA follows: TGTGCCAGCACTACCCTTTCGGGAGGGCCGTACGAGCAGTACTTC. Based on the CDR3 plus reference TRBV28 and TRBJ2-7, the full variable domain is DVKVTQSSRYLVKRTGEKVFLECVQDMDHENMFWYRQDPGLGLRLIYFSYDVKMKEKGDIPEGYSVSREKKERFSLILESASTNQTSMYLCASTTLSGGPYEQYFGPGTRLTVT.

This clone showed up just a few times. The chain couples TRBV28 to TRBJ2-1, with 10 bases fitting TRBD2. The germline CDR1 and CDR2 sequences are MDHEN and SYDVKM. Trimming removed 8 bases from V and 9 bases from J; junction bases left unmatched: 10. The CDR3 is 14 residues long. The CDR3 spells CASGTSARRGEQFF. DNA of the CDR3: TGTGCCAGCGGGACTAGCGCCAGAAGGGGTGAGCAGTTCTTC.

The chain carries TRBV25-1 and TRBJ1-5; 8 bases map to TRBD1. CDR3 length: 15 residues. In germline, CDR1 is MGHDK, CDR2 SYGVNS. V shed 2 bases and J 4 bases; nucleotides not matched to a gene: 4. The CDR3 nucleotides are TGTGCCAGCAGTGAAACAGGGGGAAGTAATCAGCCCCAGCATTTT. This translates into CASSETGGSNQPQHF.

In its sample, this clone was seen a few times. The sample holds other DNA sequences that translate to the same CDR3. The rearrangement joins TRBV5-1 to TRBJ1-5; D is perhaps TRBD1 (5 bases). The CDR3 is 15 amino acids. Germline values: CDR1 SGHRS, CDR2 YFSETQ. Trimming cost V 0 bases and J 1 base, with 8 bases left between them. In nucleotides, the CDR3 is TGCGCCAGCAGCTTGGCCGGGGACAGCAATCAGCCCCAGCATTTT. This encodes CASSLAGDSNQPQHF.

This rearrangement joins TRBV24-1 to TRBJ1-4; 7 bases align to TRBD1. The CDR3 sequence is 13 residues long. CDR1 and CDR2 from the germline V gene are KGHDR and SFDVKD. J lost 5 bases, V lost 12 bases, and 8 bases had no gene match. In DNA, the CDR3 is TGTGCCGTCCGGGGACAGAAGAATGAAAAACTGTTTTTT. It translates to CAVRGQKNEKLFF.

This chain connects TRBV9 to TRBJ1-1; D is undetermined. V was clipped by 0 bases and J by 2 bases, with 11 bases between them. CDR3 length: 15 residues. The germline V gene has CDR1 SGDLS and CDR2 YYNGEE. DNA of the CDR3: TGTGCCAGCAGCGTAGGGCTGGGATTAAACACTGAAGCTTTCTTT. Protein sequence: CASSVGLGLNTEAFF.

The rearrangement joins TRBV7-3 to TRBJ2-2, with a possible D match to TRBD1 (6 bases). Trimming removed 1 base from V and 0 bases from J, with 24 bases in between. The CDR3 runs 21 residues. The germline V gene has CDR1 SGHTA and CDR2 FQGTGA. The CDR3 sequence is CASSLMGHSRVGLANTGELFF. The DNA of the CDR3 is TGTGCCAGCAGCTTAATGGGACACTCTAGGGTAGGGCTCGCGAACACCGGGGAGCTGTTTTTT.

The chain links TRBV2 to TRBJ1-2, with 7 bases matching TRBD1. Germline V gives CDR1 SNHLY, CDR2 FYNNEI. V shed 8 bases and J 5 bases; nucleotides not matched to a gene: 11. CDR3 length: 14 residues. In DNA, the CDR3 is TGTGCCAGCTGTGGGACAGACCCCTTTTATGGCTACACCTTC. Translated: CASCGTDPFYGYTF.

The J gene is TRBJ1-4, the V gene TRBV29-1; possible D gene TRBD1, 5 bases. Germline V gene lookup returns CDR1 SQVTM and CDR2 ANQGSEA. The CDR3 consists of 15 residues. V was pared by 4 bases and J by 1 base, with 13 bases between. The CDR3 DNA sequence: TGCAGCGTTGGGAAGGTGGGGGGAACTAATGAAAAACTGTTTTTT. This encodes CSVGKVGGTNEKLFF.

This chain joins TRBV9 and TRBJ1-4, with unresolved D. From germline, CDR1 is SGDLS and CDR2 YYNGEE. The CDR3 loop spans 14 amino acids. V gave up 2 bases and J gave up 4 bases, with 9 bases separating them. CDR3 sequence reads: CASSVSQVNEKLFF. CDR3 bases: TGTGCCAGCAGCGTTTCACAAGTTAATGAAAAACTGTTTTTT. The variable domain in full, with the rest retrieved from reference TRBV9 and TRBJ1-4, is DSGVTQTPKHLITATGQRVTLRCSPRSGDLSVYWYQQSLDQGLQFLIQYYNGEERAKGNILERFSAQQFPDLHSELNLSSLELGDSALYFCASSVSQVNEKLFFGSGTQLSVL.

The chain links TRBV11-1 to TRBJ2-6; 7 bases agree with TRBD1. Germline V gene data show CDR1 as SGHAT and CDR2 as FQDESV (reference sequence). This CDR3 has 15 residues. The junction had 2 bases not matched to a gene; V was cut back by 4 bases and J by 2 bases. The CDR3 sequence: CASSWGQTGANVLTF. CDR3 nucleotide sequence: TGTGCCAGCAGCTGGGGACAGACTGGGGCCAACGTCCTGACTTTC. The variable domain in full, with the rest retrieved from reference TRBV11-1 and TRBJ2-6, is EAEVAQSPRYKITEKSQAVAFWCDPISGHATLYWYRQILGQGPELLVQFQDESVVDDSQLPKDRFSAERLKGVDSTLKIQPAELGDSAMYLCASSWGQTGANVLTFGAGSRLTVL.

The chain is built from TRBV5-1 and TRBJ1-1; D not certain. CDR3 size: 13 residues. The V gene's germline CDR1 is SGHRS and CDR2 YFSETQ. V lost 2 bases to trimming and J lost 3 bases, with 8 bases between them. The CDR3, as DNA: TGCGCCAGCAGCTTCCGATCGGACACTGAAGCTTTCTTT. It yields the protein CASSFRSDTEAFF.

The rearrangement uses TRBV5-8 and TRBJ2-1, with D possibly being TRBD2 (5 bases). The ends were cut back, 4 bases at V and 9 bases at J, with 11 bases in the middle. This CDR3 region has 12 residues. CDR1 is SGHTS and CDR2 is YDEGEE in the germline V gene. Written as DNA, the CDR3 is TGTGCCAGCAGCGAGGGCCCTGTTGAGCAGTTCTTC. Translation: CASSEGPVEQFF.

A few counts support this clone. Here the CDR3 reads CAWSVGDYGYTF. CDR3 nucleotides: TGTGCCTGGAGTGTAGGGGACTATGGCTACACCTTC. The chain combines TRBV30 with TRBJ1-2, with D tentatively TRBD1 (5 bases). This CDR3 spans 12 amino acids. Trimming removed 0 bases at V and 3 bases at J, with 5 bases between. Germline CDR1 and CDR2: GTSNPN and SVGIG (reference sequence).

The V and J genes are TRBV7-6 and TRBJ1-4; D gene unclear. CDR3 length: 15 residues. The ends were cut back, 5 bases at V and 0 bases at J, with 10 bases in the middle. Germline CDR1 is SGHVS and CDR2 is FNYEAQ. CDR3 DNA: TGTGCCAGCAGCCTTAACTCTGCAACTAATGAAAAACTGTTTTTT. It is translated as CASSLNSATNEKLFF.

The chain links TRBV7-9 to TRBJ1-5, with D perhaps matching TRBD1 (6 bases). V shed 3 bases and J shed 5 bases, with 11 bases lying between them. The CDR3 has 14 amino acids. Germline values: CDR1 SEHNR, CDR2 FQNEAQ (reference sequence). The CDR3, as DNA: TGTGCCAGCAGCTTCGGGACACACGATCAGCCCCAGCATTTT. Translating gives CASSFGTHDQPQHF.

The chain joins TRBV9 to TRBJ1-2, with D uncertain. The germline V gene encodes CDR1 SGDLS and CDR2 YYNGEE. The CDR3 spans 16 residues. V lost 0 bases and J lost 4, with 16 bases in between. DNA of the CDR3: TGTGCCAGCAGCGTAGAGGCCTTGGGCGGACCCTATGGCTACACCTTC. This translates into CASSVEALGGPYGYTF.

The chain links TRBV28 to TRBJ1-1, with a possible D match to TRBD1 (5 bases). V was cut by 3 bases and J by 6 bases, with 14 bases left in between. Germline CDR1 MDHEN, CDR2 SYDVKM. The CDR3 is 14 residues long. The CDR3 loop reads CASSFMAGTSEAFF. Written as DNA, the CDR3 is TGTGCCAGCAGTTTCATGGCAGGGACCTCTGAAGCTTTCTTT.

The chain couples TRBV5-4 to TRBJ1-2, with TRBD1 matching over 9 bases. Germline V gene sequence: CDR1 SGHNT, CDR2 YYREEE (reference sequence). J was trimmed by 7 bases and V by 4 bases; bases with no gene match: 11. The CDR3 has 15 residues. The CDR3 protein is CASSQAKQGALGYTF. The CDR3 DNA reads as TGTGCCAGCAGCCAAGCGAAACAGGGGGCTCTTGGCTACACCTTC.

The chain has TRBV24-1 and TRBJ1-5; no definite D call. There are 15 residues in the CDR3. The germline V gene has CDR1 KGHDR and CDR2 SFDVKD. The V and J ends lost 2 bases and 0 bases respectively, with 7 bases between them. The DNA of the CDR3 is TGTGCCACCAGTGATTCAGGTCATAGCAATCAGCCCCAGCATTTT. Amino acids: CATSDSGHSNQPQHF.

The chain carries TRBV30 and TRBJ2-5; TRBD2 matches 12 bases. The J segment lost 3 bases and the V segment lost 3 bases, leaving 8 bases of the junction unmatched. CDR3 size: 16 residues. The germline gives CDR1 GTSNPN, CDR2 SVGIG (reference sequence). Here the CDR3 DNA reads TGTGCCTGGAGGGCAGGACTAGCGGGAACGAAAGAGACCCAGTACTTC. Protein sequence: CAWRAGLAGTKETQYF.